Below, one T cell receptor (beta chain) is given with its context. Looked up from germline, CDR1 is MNHEY and CDR2 is SVGAGI. V lost 4 bases to trimming and J lost 8 bases, with 11 bases between them. CDR3 size: 13 residues. This sample is part of a study of blood T cell repertoires in COVID-19. Profiled with immunoSEQ multiplex PCR; TCRdb holds only in-frame clones, not every one. The table lists hundreds of thousands of clones, around 80% of them singletons. Enrollees, about 18 to 89 years old, lived in fewer than 25 US areas. Cohort assignment relied on participant-reported clinical history. The sequenced sample consisted of PBMCs or T cells enriched from blood (not recorded which). This chain uses TRBV6-5 with TRBJ1-4; tentative D call: TRBD1 (6 bases). The receptor's source is a young man with acute COVID-19. CDR3 in DNA: TGTGCCAGCAGTTCAGGGGCGCAGGAAAAACTGTTTTTT. The encoded protein is CASSSGAQEKLFF.